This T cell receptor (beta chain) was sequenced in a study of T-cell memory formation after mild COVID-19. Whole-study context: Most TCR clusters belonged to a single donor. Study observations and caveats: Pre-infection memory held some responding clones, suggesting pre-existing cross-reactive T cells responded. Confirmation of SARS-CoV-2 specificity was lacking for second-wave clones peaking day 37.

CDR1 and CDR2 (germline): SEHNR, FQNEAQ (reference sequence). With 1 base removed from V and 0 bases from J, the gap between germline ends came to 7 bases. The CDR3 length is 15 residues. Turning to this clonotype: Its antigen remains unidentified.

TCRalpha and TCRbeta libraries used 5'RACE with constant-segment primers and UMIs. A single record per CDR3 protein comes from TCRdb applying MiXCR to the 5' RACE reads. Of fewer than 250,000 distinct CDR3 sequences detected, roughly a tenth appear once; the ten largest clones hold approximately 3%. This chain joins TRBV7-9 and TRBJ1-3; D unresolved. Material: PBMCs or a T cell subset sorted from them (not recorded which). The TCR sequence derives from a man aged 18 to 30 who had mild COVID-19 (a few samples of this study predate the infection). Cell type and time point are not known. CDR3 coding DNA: TGTGCCAGCAGCTTAGACGCAGGCTCTGGAAACACCATATATTTT. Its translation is CASSLDAGSGNTIYF.